The 31 T cell receptor beta chains reported below all come from one sample, sequenced in a study of T cell responses to AZD1222 COVID-19 vaccine. Only in-frame clones appear in the TCRdb table, and some are missing; sequencing was by immunoSEQ multiplex PCR. This table holds about 130,000 clones, about nine tenths found once. Sequencing used peripheral blood, obtained on day 0 of AZD1222 vaccination. The origin of the receptors is an adult in good health.

J is TRBJ1-6 and V is TRBV9; D may be TRBD1 (6 bases). The CDR3 consists of 16 residues. Deletions cut 0 bases from V and 6 bases from J, with 13 bases between. Looked up from germline, CDR1 is SGDLS and CDR2 is YYNGEE. CDR3 sequence reads: CASSVAKDRINSPLHF. CDR3 DNA sequence: TGTGCCAGCAGCGTAGCAAAAGACAGGATTAATTCACCCCTCCACTTT.

CDR3 coding DNA: TGTGCCAGCAGCGTAGAGTACCTGAACACTGAAGCTTTCTTT. Encoded protein: CASSVEYLNTEAFF. V is TRBV9 and J is TRBJ1-1; D is uncertain. The CDR3 is 14 amino acids. Germline V CDR1 and CDR2: SGDLS, YYNGEE. V lost 0 bases to trimming and J lost 0 bases, with 6 bases between them.

This chain uses TRBV2 with TRBJ2-5, with TRBD2 identical over 9 bases. Germline lookup yields CDR1 SNHLY and CDR2 FYNNEI. V gave up 6 bases and J gave up 1 base; unmatched junction bases: 9. CDR3 length: 16 residues. CDR3 region: CASSPSAGGAQETQYF. For the CDR3, the DNA is TGTGCCAGCAGCCCCAGCGCGGGGGGGGCCCAAGAGACCCAGTACTTC.

The rearrangement links TRBV6-6 to TRBJ1-5; 8 bases match TRBD1. V lost 6 bases, J lost 2 bases, and 9 bases stayed unmatched. The CDR3 totals 16 residues. Germline CDR1 reads MNHNY; CDR2 reads SVGAGI (reference sequence). CDR3 nucleotides: TGTGCCAGCAGAGACGGACAGGGCCAGGGCAATCAGCCCCAGCATTTT. Its translation is CASRDGQGQGNQPQHF.

The chain employs TRBV29-1 and TRBJ2-1; 7 bases line up with TRBD2. In germline, CDR1 is SQVTM, CDR2 ANQGSEA. The V segment lost 3 bases and the J segment 1 base; nucleotides outside the gene matches: 6. This CDR3 spans 15 amino acids. The CDR3, as DNA: TGCAGCGTTGAGCCGAGCGGGGATTCCTACAATGAGCAGTTCTTC. It yields the protein CSVEPSGDSYNEQFF.

The chain links TRBV4-2 to TRBJ1-2; 10 nucleotides agree with TRBD1. V shed 4 bases, J shed 1 base, and the junction held 3 bases outside the gene matches. In germline, CDR1 is LGHNA, CDR2 YNFKEQ. The CDR3 loop spans 15 amino acids. In nucleotides, the CDR3 is TGTGCCAGCAGCCGCGGACAGGGGGGTAACTATGGCTACACCTTC. It is translated as CASSRGQGGNYGYTF.

V and J are TRBV7-9 and TRBJ1-1, with D possibly TRBD1 on 6 matching bases. The CDR3 is made up of 13 amino acids. Germline CDR1 SEHNR, CDR2 FQNEAQ (reference sequence). Trimming took off 4 bases at V and 7 bases at J, with 13 bases between the two ends. Here the CDR3 reads CASSSPGANEAFF. CDR3 coding DNA: TGTGCCAGCAGCTCCCCAGGGGCGAATGAAGCTTTCTTT.

This clone was found a few times. Other DNA sequences within the sample encode an identical CDR3. V and J are TRBV18 and TRBJ1-2; D is unclear. The germline V and J ends were trimmed by 0 bases and 1 base, with 12 bases remaining between them. Germline V CDR1 and CDR2: KGHSH, LQKENI. The CDR3 sequence is 16 residues long. The CDR3 DNA reads as TGTGCCAGCTCACCACCGAGAGGGTCGGGTAACTATGGCTACACCTTC. Translating it yields CASSPPRGSGNYGYTF.

This clone came up once. V is TRBV19 and J is TRBJ2-2; possibly TRBD2 for D (6 bases). Between the trimmed V and J ends, which lost 4 bases and 3 bases, there was a span of 9 bases. The germline CDR1 and CDR2 sequences are LNHDA and SQIVND (reference sequence). CDR3 size: 14 residues. Written as DNA, the CDR3 is TGTGCCAGTAGTACGTGGGACTACACCGGGGAGCTGTTTTTT. Protein: CASSTWDYTGELFF.

The rearrangement links TRBV5-1 to TRBJ2-2; tentatively, D is TRBD1 (6 bases). Germline-derived CDR1 and CDR2 are SGHRS and YFSETQ. There are 15 residues in the CDR3. Trimming cost V 5 bases and J 3 bases, with 14 bases left between them. The CDR3 DNA reads TGCGCCAGCAGTCCGGACAGTATGGACACCGGGGAGCTGTTTTTT. Its protein is CASSPDSMDTGELFF.

The CDR3 protein is CASSREEDSVYGYTF. The CDR3 region has the DNA TGTGCCAGCAGCCGCGAAGAGGACAGCGTCTATGGCTACACCTTC. This chain joins TRBV6-2 or TRBV6-3 and TRBJ1-2; D is perhaps TRBD1 (6 bases). The germline V and J ends were trimmed by 6 bases and 4 bases, with 18 bases remaining between them. Germline assignment: CDR1 MNHEY and CDR2 SVGEGT. The CDR3 loop spans 15 amino acids.

V is TRBV27 and J is TRBJ1-1; 7 bases align to TRBD1. The CDR3 extends over 11 amino acids. CDR1 MNHEY and CDR2 SMNVEV come from the germline V gene (reference sequence). V shed 7 bases, J shed 10 bases, and the junction held 6 bases outside the gene matches. The CDR3 DNA reads as TGTGCCAGCAATGACAGGGTAGGAGCTTTCTTT. Translating it yields CASNDRVGAFF.

The sample holds one count of this clone. The rearrangement uses TRBV12-3 or TRBV12-4 and TRBJ2-7, with D hard to call. CDR3 length equals 11 residues. The germline V and J ends were trimmed by 3 bases and 3 bases, with 3 bases remaining between them. CDR3 in amino acids: CASSFYYEQYF. The CDR3 coding sequence is TGTGCCAGCAGTTTTTACTACGAGCAGTACTTC.

Only a few counts were recorded for this clone. The V and J genes are TRBV5-1 and TRBJ2-5; 8 bases line up with TRBD2. Germline values: CDR1 SGHRS, CDR2 YFSETQ. This CDR3 has 14 residues. V lost 4 bases, J lost 3 bases, and 5 bases stayed unmatched. CDR3 residues: CASSTGTSEETQYF. CDR3 DNA sequence: TGCGCCAGCAGCACAGGGACTAGTGAAGAGACCCAGTACTTC.

This sequence joins TRBV5-6 and TRBJ1-6; D might be TRBD1 (5 bases). The CDR3 has 14 residues. From germline, CDR1 is SGHDT and CDR2 YYEEEE. The V gene lost 4 bases and the J gene lost 13 bases, with 18 bases spanning the gap. In DNA form, the CDR3 reads TGTGCCAGCAGCAGGGGCCCCGACAGTCGGCCCCTCCACTTT. Protein sequence: CASSRGPDSRPLHF.

The genes are TRBV7-9 and TRBJ2-1, with 9 bases identical to TRBD1. CDR1 is SEHNR, CDR2 FQNEAQ, per germline (reference sequence). There are 13 residues in the CDR3. J was trimmed by 6 bases and V by 5 bases; bases with no gene match: 2. The chain's CDR3 is CASSPGQGNEQFF. The CDR3 region has the DNA TGTGCCAGCAGCCCGGGACAGGGCAATGAGCAGTTCTTC.

This clone showed up just once. The J gene is TRBJ2-1, the V gene TRBV4-2; TRBD2 agrees at 11 bases. CDR1 is LGHNA, CDR2 YNFKEQ, per germline. The CDR3 consists of 18 residues. V lost 2 bases, J lost 0 bases, and 6 bases stayed unmatched. The CDR3 protein is CASSQTSGGQSSYNEQFF. The CDR3 DNA follows: TGTGCCAGCAGCCAAACTAGCGGGGGCCAAAGCTCCTACAATGAGCAGTTCTTC.

The chain carries TRBV25-1 and TRBJ1-3, with TRBD1 as a possible D gene (5 bases). Trimming left V 4 bases short and J 0 bases short, with 10 bases between. The CDR3 is made up of 15 amino acids. In germline, CDR1 is MGHDK, CDR2 SYGVNS. Here the CDR3 reads CASSASTVSGNTIYF. The CDR3 nucleotides are TGTGCCAGCAGTGCCTCGACAGTCTCTGGAAACACCATATATTTT.

This clone showed up just a few times. The chain recombines TRBV7-2 with TRBJ1-2; 7 positions match TRBD1. The junction had 10 bases not matched to a gene; V was cut back by 2 bases and J by 7 bases. Germline lookup yields CDR1 SGHTA and CDR2 FQGNSA. The CDR3 is 15 amino acids. CDR3 in DNA: TGTGCCAGCAGCTTATTTTCTTCAGGGGGGGGTGGCTACACCTTC. Amino acids: CASSLFSSGGGGYTF.

The rearrangement uses TRBV7-9 and TRBJ2-1; maybe TRBD2 (6 bases). This CDR3 region has 15 residues. V was shortened by 6 bases and J by 2 bases, with 14 bases between the two germline ends. Germline CDR1 is SEHNR and CDR2 is FQNEAQ (reference sequence). CDR3 in amino acids: CASRPSGGAYNEQFF. The CDR3 region has the DNA TGTGCCAGCAGGCCCTCGGGCGGGGCCTACAATGAGCAGTTCTTC.

The CDR3 DNA follows: TGTGCCAGCAGCCAAGACCAAGGACGGTATGGCTACACCTTC. Translation: CASSQDQGRYGYTF. The chain carries TRBV3-1 (or the pseudogene TRBV3-2) and TRBJ1-2; no definite D call. The germline CDR1 and CDR2 sequences are LGHDT and YNNKEL (reference sequence). Between the trimmed V and J ends, which lost 0 bases and 5 bases, there was a span of 10 bases. The CDR3 spans 14 residues.

The genes are TRBV4-1 and TRBJ1-5; D unclear. CDR3 length: 15 residues. V lost 2 bases to trimming and J lost 4 bases, with 12 bases between them. Germline V gene lookup returns CDR1 MGHRA and CDR2 YSYEKL. CDR3 region: CASSQFPVGNQPQHF. CDR3 DNA sequence: TGCGCCAGCAGCCAATTCCCAGTTGGAAATCAGCCCCAGCATTTT.

To note about this clone: One junction end disagrees with the germline gene, perhaps due to a read error. The chain employs TRBV7-7 and TRBJ2-1; tentatively, D is TRBD1 (8 bases). CDR1 is SSHAT, CDR2 FNYEAQ, per germline (reference sequence). The length of the CDR3 is 16 residues. The CDR3 DNA reads as TGTGCTAGCAGCTCGCAACAGGGGGGGAGCTACAATGAGCAGTTCTTC. Translating it yields CASSSQQGGSYNEQFF. Together with reference TRBV7-7 and TRBJ2-1, the CDR3 gives the full variable domain: GAGVSQSPRYKVTKRGQDVTLRCDPISSHATLYWYQQALGQGPEFLTYFNYEAQPDKSGLPSDRFSAERPEGSISTLTIQRTEQRDSAMYRCASSSQQGGSYNEQFFGPGTRLTVL.

V and J are TRBV20-1 and TRBJ2-1; D is uncertain. Trimming took off 6 bases at V and 6 bases at J, with 9 bases between the two ends. CDR3 length: 11 amino acids. Germline CDR1 reads DFQATT; CDR2 reads SNEGSKA (reference sequence). The DNA of the CDR3 is TGCAGTGCAAGGGAAGGCAATGAGCAGTTCTTC. Amino acid sequence: CSAREGNEQFF.

The rearrangement links TRBV5-6 to TRBJ1-1; D is unresolved. Germline CDR1 is SGHDT and CDR2 is YYEEEE. Trimming stripped 4 bases from V and 2 bases from J, with 15 bases between. This CDR3 comprises 15 residues. The CDR3 spells CASSALTRSNTEAFF. CDR3 DNA sequence: TGTGCCAGCAGCGCCCTCACCCGATCAAACACTGAAGCTTTCTTT.

The CDR3 nucleotides are TGTGCCAGCACTTATGCCGCGGAGGGCTACACCTTC. It is translated as CASTYAAEGYTF. The chain is built from TRBV28 and TRBJ1-2; D ambiguous. Germline V gene lookup returns CDR1 MDHEN and CDR2 SYDVKM. The V and J ends lost 7 bases and 8 bases respectively, with 14 bases between them. The CDR3 loop spans 12 amino acids.

The chain is built from TRBV5-1 and TRBJ2-2; TRBD1 might be the D (5 bases). V dropped 1 base and J dropped 2 bases, with 12 bases sitting between them. The CDR3 contains 16 residues. Germline CDR1 and CDR2: SGHRS and YFSETQ. CDR3 coding DNA: TGCGCCAGCAGCTTGACAGGCGGACCAAACACCGGGGAGCTGTTTTTT. It translates to CASSLTGGPNTGELFF.

The table lists this clone with a count of one. This chain joins TRBV7-6 and TRBJ1-1; D is unresolved. The CDR3 loop spans 13 amino acids. Trimming removed 2 bases at V and 4 bases at J, with 8 bases between. The germline CDR1 and CDR2 sequences are SGHVS and FNYEAQ. The CDR3 here is CASSLSVGTEAFF. In nucleotides, the CDR3 is TGTGCCAGCAGCTTAAGTGTCGGCACTGAAGCTTTCTTT.

This sequence joins TRBV18 and TRBJ1-1; no definite D call. Germline CDR1 reads KGHSH; CDR2 reads LQKENI. V was trimmed by 3 bases and J by 5 bases, leaving 4 bases between them. The length of the CDR3 is 11 residues. The CDR3 reads CASSPMTEAFF. In DNA form, the CDR3 reads TGTGCCAGCTCACCTATGACTGAAGCTTTCTTT.

The rearrangement uses TRBV9 and TRBJ1-5, with D unresolved. Trimming removed 4 bases at V and 5 bases at J, with 13 bases between. Germline V gene data show CDR1 as SGDLS and CDR2 as YYNGEE. The CDR3 is 14 residues long. The CDR3 sequence is CASSSPGADQPQHF. The DNA for the CDR3 is TGTGCCAGCAGCTCCCCAGGTGCGGATCAGCCCCAGCATTTT.

The chain is built from TRBV6-6 and TRBJ1-1, with D unclear. The CDR3 spans 11 residues. With 10 bases removed from V and 1 base from J, the gap between germline ends came to 7 bases. Germline V gene lookup returns CDR1 MNHNY and CDR2 SVGAGI (reference sequence). The CDR3 loop is CATWENTEAFF. The DNA of the CDR3 is TGTGCCACTTGGGAGAACACTGAAGCTTTCTTT.